Below are 6 T cell receptor beta chains sequenced from a single sample in a study of shared clonotypes between healthy human individuals (dated by TCRdb to the early 2020s). Library creation used the immunoSEQ multiplex PCR assay. This is the immuneACCESS table as TCRdb keeps it, with only in-frame sequences that have V and J called. A part of the clones is gone; compared with another copy, unresolved V genes explain less than half, and the rest is unexplained. Within this sample are about 2 million clones, with 95% of them counted one time only. More than 0.1% of the sample goes to the ten largest clones. The sample consisted of naive CD4+ T cells sorted from blood. The cell subset or site label here, explained by the study, means: CD45RA+ positively selected. All receptors derive from a young man in good health.

CDR3 DNA sequence: TGTGCCAGCAGGCGGAGGGTTGGTAAGGGGGAAGGGCCCCTCCACTTT. Protein product: CASRRRVGKGEGPLHF. The chain joins TRBV5-8 to TRBJ1-6; D possibly corresponds to TRBD1 (6 bases). The germline V gene encodes CDR1 SGHTS and CDR2 YDEGEE. The V gene lost 5 bases and the J gene lost 13 bases, with 25 bases spanning the gap. CDR3 length equals 16 residues.

The chain is built from TRBV27 and TRBJ2-3; 7 nucleotides agree with TRBD1. Germline V gives CDR1 MNHEY, CDR2 SMNVEV (reference sequence). This CDR3 has 13 amino acids. Trimming cost V 3 bases and J 6 bases; bases outside gene matches: 3. In DNA form, the CDR3 reads TGTGCCAGCAGTTTCGACAGGGCGGATACGCAGTATTTT. It encodes CASSFDRADTQYF.

The chain uses TRBV11-3 and TRBJ2-7; D may be TRBD2 (5 bases). This CDR3 region has 11 residues. V lost 10 bases and J lost 5, with 12 bases in between. Germline CDR1 is SGHNT and CDR2 is YENEEA. In DNA form, the CDR3 reads TGTGCCAACCGCGGAGGCCACGAGCAGTACTTC. It specifies CANRGGHEQYF.

V gene TRBV5-4 combines with J gene TRBJ2-2; D is perhaps TRBD2 (5 bases). V lost 1 base, J lost 3 bases, and 10 bases lay in between. The CDR3 has 15 amino acids. CDR1 and CDR2 (germline): SGHNT, YYREEE (reference sequence). The CDR3 nucleotides are TGTGCCAGCAGCTTGAAGTCCGGGGACACCGGGGAGCTGTTTTTT. Protein sequence: CASSLKSGDTGELFF.

The chain uses TRBV6-6 and TRBJ1-1, with 8 nucleotides matching TRBD1. This CDR3 is built from 13 residues. Germline CDR1 MNHNY, CDR2 SVGAGI (reference sequence). J was trimmed by 1 base and V by 7 bases; bases with no gene match: 2. In nucleotides, the CDR3 is TGTGCCAGCAAGGACAGGGAGAACACTGAAGCTTTCTTT. Translated: CASKDRENTEAFF.

The chain recombines TRBV6-5 with TRBJ2-7; TRBD2 matches 9 bases. CDR3 length: 16 residues. Germline CDR1 reads MNHEY; CDR2 reads SVGAGI. J gave up 0 bases and V 2 bases, and 5 bases lay outside the gene matches. This CDR3 is CASSYVGAGGSYEQYF. The CDR3 DNA reads as TGTGCCAGCAGTTACGTGGGAGCGGGAGGCTCCTACGAGCAGTACTTC.